This TCR beta chain was captured by sequencing in a study of cytomegalovirus exposure and HLA in healthy donors. PCR used 60 Vbeta primers and 13 Jbeta primers. Some clones are missing from TCRdb's copy, which holds only in-frame ones; the method was immunoSEQ multiplex PCR. The sample holds approximately 100,000 clones, roughly 69% seen once. This sequence was found in a man between 50 and 59 years old in good health and CMV-seropositive. Material: PBMCs.

CDR3 sequence: CASSSQGNEQFF. The CDR3 nucleotides read TGTGCCAGCAGCTCACAGGGAAATGAGCAGTTCTTC. The rearrangement joins TRBV7-9 to TRBJ2-1; maybe TRBD1 (6 bases). CDR3 length: 12 amino acids. The germline CDR1 and CDR2 sequences are SEHNR and FQNEAQ (reference sequence). V was clipped by 4 bases and J by 7 bases, with 8 bases between them.